These T cell receptor beta chains were read from a single sample in a study of PD-L1 blockade in urothelial cancer. The repertoire was sequenced with immunoSEQ multiplex PCR; TCRdb's copy has only in-frame clones and lacks some. Here the sample spans 95,000 to 100,000 clones, around nine tenths being singletons. The sequenced sample was PBMCs, obtained around atezolizumab (anti-PD-L1) treatment. The receptors originated from a man aged 55-75 years with urothelial cancer. Both conserved end residues are trimmed from each CDR3. The order of the fields is D gene, CDR3 length, V gene, CDR3 protein. D genes are given only for firm matches.

>NA|12|TRBV2
ASRTEISGNTIY
>NA|16|TRBV5-6
ASSLGGGLSSYNSPLH
>TRBD1|12|TRBV15
ATRATGEGDGYT
>TRBD1|15|TRBV7-3
ASSPGGTGGNNYGYT
>NA|14|TRBV10-3
AISDLRHLSGNTIY
>NA|10|TRBV10-3
AISVAGGGYT
>TRBD2|13|TRBV27
ASSFRLADLYEQY
>NA|11|TRBV27
ASSGLIQETQY
>NA|14|TRBV6-1
ASSEPGHNQNTEAF
>NA|14|TRBV19
ASRITDSRVADTQY
>NA|12|TRBV9
ASSAAGDSGEQY
>NA|14|TRBV7-8
ASSAHRVANTGELF
>NA|9|TRBV4-2
ASSLRTEAF
>TRBD1|13|TRBV27
ASSPFTGGNYGYT
>TRBD1|13|TRBV7-2
ASSRDRGRENEQF
>TRBD2|12|TRBV25-1
ASRGAGGENIQY
>TRBD2|12|TRBV4-3
ASSAGGGWNEQF
>NA|12|TRBV19
ASSVTVADYGYT
>NA|11|TRBV28
ASTHGGGEKLF
>NA|13|TRBV27
ASSLRVEPGNTIY
>NA|13|TRBV7-9
ASSPRGGGSYEQY
>TRBD1|16|TRBV5-1
ASSLAVGTGGSGNTIY
>NA|12|TRBV5-6
ASSWGRPHYGYT
>TRBD1|12|TRBV5-6
ASSIGQGYYEQY
>TRBD1|12|TRBV18
ASSPDRVVYEQY